The T cell receptor beta chain under discussion was sequenced for a study of CD8 T cells in Susac syndrome. cDNA came from around 0.5 to 1 ug RNA primed by random hexamers. Coverage of TCR beta CDR3 amplification by immunoSEQ multiplex PCR extended to 54 Vbeta and 13 Jbeta. MiXCR, run by TCRdb on the immunoSEQ multiplex PCR reads, gives a single entry per CDR3 protein. The profile covers approximately 190,000 distinct CDR3 sequences, with 91% appearing a single time and approximately 0.086% taken by the ten largest. TEMRA cells were enriched by FACS, while CD8+ and CD4+ T cells were obtained through a negative isolation that was performed magnetically. The V and J ends lost 5 bases and 7 bases, in that order; junction bases with no gene match: 5. This CDR3 has 14 residues. Germline loops: CDR1 SGHVS, CDR2 FNYEAQ.

The chain couples TRBV7-6 to TRBJ1-5, with 10 bases identical to TRBD1. Source material: CD4+ T cells from PBMCs. The TCR comes from a human donor with Susac syndrome. CDR3: CASSPDRGQQPQHF. The DNA of the CDR3 is TGTGCCAGCAGCCCCGACAGGGGGCAACAGCCCCAGCATTTT.